This TCR beta chain was recovered during a study of blood T cell repertoires in COVID-19 (dated by TCRdb to 2018 to 2021). In terms of the full investigation: The collaborator samples originated in the United States, Italy and Spain and spanned the acute and convalescent phases of COVID-19. The samples were drawn from the first 160 participants of the ongoing ImmuneRACE study and from under 1,500 subjects provided by 6 global collaborators. HLA class I and class II types, where available, came from metadata supplied by the sample provider rather than from assay-based typing. A de-identified subject ID, COVID-19 status, age in years and sex were almost always included in the sample metadata. The dataset comprised deeply sampled blood TCRbeta repertoires from subjects exposed to, actively infected with, or recovered from COVID-19. A freely available public database, intended as a resource for researchers studying the immune response to SARS-CoV-2, is where the repertoires were released. The prospective study material was composed of cDNA or gDNA derived from T cells, B-cell-depleted T cells, or PBMCs. The paper's findings and limits, for the study overall: The quantity of clinical and demographic metadata differed by source and by participant and was supplied without curation.

TCRbeta CDR3 regions were amplified from genomic DNA by means of the immunoSEQ Assay, a bias-controlled multiplex PCR. In the paper's pipeline: The number of nucleated cells in each sample was estimated from the amplification of reference gene primers within the assay. Sequence reads were collapsed and filtered to measure the absolute abundance of every unique TCRbeta CDR3 rearrangement. For each sample, productive Simpson clonality was calculated as the square root of Simpson's diversity index over productive rearrangements. The table was pulled from immuneACCESS by TCRdb, which kept in-frame rearrangements only. Such tables lose some clones; where checked, under half of the loss comes from unresolved V genes, and the rest has no known cause. Clone size and the V and J calls come from that table; the DNA yielded D and trimming. Recorded for this sample are a few hundred thousand clones; 86% of them occurred a single time. The ten largest clones take up around 1.6% of the sample.

Turning to this clone: Its antigen is not yet known. No qualities accompany the bases; no much larger clone lies one base away.

The collaborating institutions used their own protocols to collect whole blood in K2EDTA tubes. For TCRbeta analysis, collaborator samples were shipped as frozen whole blood, as isolated PBMCs, or as DNA extracted from either sample type. Input material: peripheral blood. This clonotype was obtained from a woman between 45 and 60 years old with acute or convalescent COVID-19.

CDR3 region: CASSSTGTADAKTQYF. The nucleotide sequence reads TGTGCCAGCAGCTCCACCGGGACAGCGGACGCGAAGACCCAGTACTTC. Recombination joined TRBV7-9 with TRBJ2-5; a stretch of 7 junction bases matches TRBD1. The CDR3 measures 16 amino acids from cysteine to phenylalanine. Here the CDR3 DNA is all that survives: 48 bases in frame from base 1. Relative to germline, V is missing 4 bases and J is missing 6 bases, with 14 bases of the junction outside any gene match. CDR1 SEHNR and CDR2 FQNEAQ are derived from the germline V gene (reference sequence).